The 17 T cell receptor beta chains listed next were all sequenced from one sample in a study of blood T cell repertoires in COVID-19. Produced via immunoSEQ multiplex PCR; TCRdb's table is partial and in-frame only. The data contain 200,000 to 300,000 clones, about 85% of them seen just once; the ten biggest clones take up approximately 4.3%. Sequenced material: peripheral blood. Source of these receptors: a man in his 60s who had recovered from COVID-19.

The gene calls are TRBV19 and TRBJ2-5; 9 bases agree with TRBD1. The CDR3 extends over 14 amino acids. CDR1 LNHDA and CDR2 SQIVND come from the germline V gene (reference sequence). With V trimmed by 6 bases and J by 2 bases, 4 bases remained unmatched. CDR3 DNA sequence: TGTGCCAGTAGGGGGACAGGGCGGCAAGAGACCCAGTACTTC. This sequence encodes CASRGTGRQETQYF.

DNA of the CDR3: TGTGCCAGGGGACTAGCGGGGTACAATGAGCAGTTCTTC. This codes for CARGLAGYNEQFF. This rearrangement joins TRBV2 to TRBJ2-1; TRBD2 agrees at 13 bases. This CDR3 has 13 residues. CDR1 is SNHLY, CDR2 FYNNEI, per germline. J gave up 4 bases and V 9 bases, and 0 bases lay outside the gene matches. The full variable domain, with the rest looked up from reference TRBV2 and TRBJ2-1, is EPEVTQTPSHQVTQMGQEVILRCVPISNHLYFYWYRQILGQKVEFLVSFYNNEISEKSEIFDDQFSVERPDGSNFTLKIRSTKLEDSAMYFCARGLAGYNEQFFGPGTRLTVL.

The chain recombines TRBV9 with TRBJ1-3, with D tentatively TRBD1 (6 bases). Germline lookup yields CDR1 SGDLS and CDR2 YYNGEE. The V gene lost 0 bases and the J gene lost 3 bases, with 10 bases spanning the gap. CDR3 length equals 15 residues. CDR3 protein: CASSVDRVGGNTIYF. The CDR3 bases are TGTGCCAGCAGCGTAGACAGGGTGGGTGGAAACACCATATATTTT.

This clone was counted only a few times. This chain uses TRBV7-9 with TRBJ2-7, with unresolved D. Germline values: CDR1 SEHNR, CDR2 FQNEAQ (reference sequence). V lost 4 bases and J lost 0, with 16 bases in between. The length of the CDR3 is 16 residues. The CDR3 nucleotides are TGTGCCAGCAGCTCTACCCCTGGGCAGGCCTCCTACGAGCAGTACTTC. Encoded protein: CASSSTPGQASYEQYF. Combining the CDR3 with reference TRBV7-9 and TRBJ2-7 gives the whole variable domain DTGVSQNPRHKITKRGQNVTFRCDPISEHNRLYWYRQTLGQGPEFLTYFQNEAQLEKSRLLSDRFSAERPKGSFSTLEIQRTEQGDSAMYLCASSSTPGQASYEQYFGPGTRLTVT.

The rearrangement uses TRBV18 and TRBJ2-7; TRBD1 might be the D (5 bases). The V end lost 6 bases, the J end lost 0 bases, and 15 bases lay between the germline ends. CDR1 KGHSH and CDR2 LQKENI come from the germline V gene. This CDR3 comprises 15 residues. CDR3 nucleotide sequence: TGTGCCAGCTCCCTCACCGACAGCAGCTCCTACGAGCAGTACTTC. Translated: CASSLTDSSSYEQYF.

The chain uses TRBV9 and TRBJ2-7, with D possibly TRBD1 on 6 matching bases. V lost 3 bases, J lost 5 bases, and 18 bases lay in between. Germline lookup yields CDR1 SGDLS and CDR2 YYNGEE. The CDR3 is 15 residues long. DNA of the CDR3: TGTGCCAGCAGCGAGAGTCCGGTCGAGGGGGACGAGCAGTACTTC. Translation: CASSESPVEGDEQYF.

The chain combines TRBV5-1 with TRBJ1-2, with 8 bases aligning to TRBD1. This CDR3 has 14 amino acids. From germline, CDR1 is SGHRS and CDR2 YFSETQ. J was trimmed by 7 bases and V by 0 bases; bases with no gene match: 5. Here the CDR3 reads CASSLDQGATGYTF. The CDR3 DNA is TGCGCCAGCAGCTTGGACCAGGGGGCGACTGGCTACACCTTC. Full variable domain (rest looked up from reference TRBV5-1 and TRBJ1-2): KAGVTQTPRYLIKTRGQQVTLSCSPISGHRSVSWYQQTPGQGLQFLFEYFSETQRNKGNFPGRFSGRQFSNSRSEMNVSTLELGDSALYLCASSLDQGATGYTFGSGTRLTVV.

CDR3: CASSLSSREVSNEKLFF. DNA of the CDR3: TGTGCCAGCAGTTTATCGTCCAGGGAGGTGTCTAATGAAAAACTGTTTTTT. The rearrangement joins TRBV27 to TRBJ1-4; D might be TRBD1 (5 bases). The length of the CDR3 is 17 residues. Per the germline V gene, CDR1 is MNHEY and CDR2 is SMNVEV (reference sequence). The V end was cut by 0 bases, the J end by 3 bases, with 14 bases between.

The gene calls are TRBV6-5 and TRBJ1-4; TRBD1 aligns across 8 bases. V gave up 6 bases and J gave up 5 bases; unmatched junction bases: 8. The CDR3 covers 15 residues. The germline CDR1 and CDR2 sequences are MNHEY and SVGAGI. The CDR3 protein is CASRTDRGGNEKLFF. CDR3 DNA: TGTGCCAGCAGGACCGACAGGGGAGGGAATGAAAAACTGTTTTTT.

V is TRBV1 and J is TRBJ1-1; the table's TRBD1 call for D was not verified on the DNA. TRBV1 is recorded as a pseudogene. The CDR3 spans 18 residues. The CDR3 nucleotides read TGCACCAGCAGCCATCTGATCCGGGACAGGGGACTGAACACTGAAGCTTTCTTT. Residues: CTSSHLIRDRGLNTEAFF.

The rearrangement uses TRBV30 and TRBJ1-6; 10 nucleotides line up with TRBD1. The CDR3 runs to 17 residues. Germline lookup yields CDR1 GTSNPN and CDR2 SVGIG (reference sequence). V lost 3 bases and J lost 1; bases outside the gene matches: 6. The CDR3 DNA reads TGTGCCTGGAGCTCCGGGACAGGGGTTTCCTATAATTCACCCCTCCACTTT. Its protein is CAWSSGTGVSYNSPLHF.

A single count supports this clone. This sequence joins TRBV5-6 and TRBJ1-6, with D unclear. Germline CDR1 reads SGHDT; CDR2 reads YYEEEE. The CDR3 covers 13 residues. The V end lost 1 base, the J end lost 12 bases, and 11 bases lay between the germline ends. CDR3 nucleotide sequence: TGTGCCAGCAGCTTGTCGGCAGGACTACCCCTCCACTTT. It encodes CASSLSAGLPLHF.

The chain uses TRBV14 and TRBJ1-6; 8 bases match TRBD1. CDR3 length: 14 amino acids. CDR1 and CDR2 (germline): SGHDN, FVKESK. J gave up 7 bases and V 11 bases, and 10 bases lay outside the gene matches. The CDR3 protein is CACRETGANSPLHF. CDR3 DNA sequence: TGTGCCTGCCGTGAGACAGGGGCCAATTCACCCCTCCACTTT. The whole variable domain, remainder taken from reference TRBV14 and TRBJ1-6, is EAGVTQFPSHSVIEKGQTVTLRCDPISGHDNLYWYRRVMGKEIKFLLHFVKESKQDESGMPNNRFLAERTGGTYSTLKVQPAELEDSGVYFCACRETGANSPLHFGNGTRLTVT.

The CDR3, as DNA: TGTGCCAGCAGCTTAACTAGCGGGGGGGCTAAGTTTGACAAAAACATTCAGTACTTC. Its translation: CASSLTSGGAKFDKNIQYF. The chain uses TRBV4-2 and TRBJ2-4, with 13 bases aligning to TRBD2. This CDR3 is built from 19 residues. After removal of 5 bases from V and 3 bases from J, the junction contained 13 bases not matched to a gene. Looked up from germline, CDR1 is LGHNA and CDR2 is YNFKEQ.

This clone was seen a single time. This chain connects TRBV5-1 to TRBJ1-4, with 8 bases aligning to TRBD1. In germline, CDR1 is SGHRS, CDR2 YFSETQ. V trimming: 4 bases; J trimming: 4 bases; junction bases outside the gene matches: 6. The CDR3 is 15 residues long. The CDR3 sequence is CASSLGTGYNEKLFF. CDR3 in DNA: TGCGCCAGCAGCCTAGGGACAGGCTATAATGAAAAACTGTTTTTT. Filled out from reference TRBV5-1 and TRBJ1-4, the complete variable domain reads KAGVTQTPRYLIKTRGQQVTLSCSPISGHRSVSWYQQTPGQGLQFLFEYFSETQRNKGNFPGRFSGRQFSNSRSEMNVSTLELGDSALYLCASSLGTGYNEKLFFGSGTQLSVL.

The rearrangement joins TRBV7-9 to TRBJ1-1, with 8 bases that match TRBD1. The CDR3 loop spans 16 amino acids. J lost 1 base, V lost 3 bases, and 7 bases had no gene match. In germline, CDR1 is SEHNR, CDR2 FQNEAQ (reference sequence). The CDR3 is CASSFLTGQGNTEAFF. In nucleotides, the CDR3 is TGTGCCAGCAGCTTTCTAACTGGACAGGGGAACACTGAAGCTTTCTTT.

The chain employs TRBV7-8 and TRBJ1-5; 7 positions agree with TRBD1. Trimming removed 5 bases from V and 4 bases from J; junction bases left unmatched: 11. CDR1 is SGHVS, CDR2 FQNEAQ, per germline. CDR3 size: 16 residues. CDR3 bases: TGTGCCAGCAGCGGTCCAGACAGGGCCCCTAATCAGCCCCAGCATTTT. Amino acid sequence: CASSGPDRAPNQPQHF.